Each of the 25 T cell receptor beta chains below was sequenced from the same sample in a study of T cell responses to AZD1222 COVID-19 vaccine. Here immunoSEQ multiplex PCR was the method, and the copy in TCRdb shows in-frame clones only, minus some. The sample has about 92,000 clones; more than 75% are singletons. The sequenced sample was peripheral blood, obtained on day 0 of AZD1222 vaccination. These receptors were obtained from an adult in good health.

V usage is TRBV2 and J usage is TRBJ2-3; D possibly corresponds to TRBD1 (5 bases). The CDR3 has 12 residues. Trimming shortened V by 4 bases and J by 6 bases, and 8 bases separated the two germline ends. Germline CDR1 SNHLY, CDR2 FYNNEI. The CDR3 is CASSAGYDTQYF. Written as DNA, the CDR3 is TGTGCCAGCAGTGCAGGGTATGATACGCAGTATTTT. The whole variable domain, filled in from reference TRBV2 and TRBJ2-3, reads EPEVTQTPSHQVTQMGQEVILRCVPISNHLYFYWYRQILGQKVEFLVSFYNNEISEKSEIFDDQFSVERPDGSNFTLKIRSTKLEDSAMYFCASSAGYDTQYFGPGTRLTVL.

J is TRBJ1-1 and V is TRBV12-5; unclear D gene. The V end lost 6 bases, the J end lost 1 base, and 3 bases lay between the germline ends. The CDR3 totals 11 residues. The germline V gene encodes CDR1 LGHNT and CDR2 FRNRAP. Here the CDR3 reads CASGQNTEAFF. The CDR3 coding sequence is TGTGCTAGTGGCCAGAACACTGAAGCTTTCTTT. Full variable domain (rest looked up from reference TRBV12-5 and TRBJ1-1): DARVTQTPRHKVTEMGQEVTMRCQPILGHNTVFWYRQTMMQGLELLAYFRNRAPLDDSGMPKDRFSAEMPDATLATLKIQPSEPRDSAVYFCASGQNTEAFFGQGTRLTVV.

The CDR3 region is CASSLGDNYGYTF. CDR3 DNA sequence: TGTGCCAGCAGTTTGGGGGATAACTATGGCTACACCTTC. The V gene is TRBV28, the J gene TRBJ1-2; a possible D gene is TRBD1 (5 bases). V lost 3 bases to trimming and J lost 1 base, with 6 bases between them. The germline V gene encodes CDR1 MDHEN and CDR2 SYDVKM. The CDR3 extends over 13 amino acids.

The CDR3 is CASTDQSNSYNEQFF. The CDR3 DNA sequence: TGTGCCAGCACAGATCAATCGAACTCCTACAATGAGCAGTTCTTC. V gene TRBV6-5 combines with J gene TRBJ2-1; D is unresolved. This CDR3 has 15 residues. V lost 7 bases and J 0 bases, leaving 13 bases between the germline ends. Germline CDR1 MNHEY, CDR2 SVGAGI.

This clone is a singleton in its sample. The chain has TRBV12-5 and TRBJ1-2; 10 nucleotides agree with TRBD1. J was trimmed by 7 bases and V by 1 base; bases with no gene match: 6. Germline V gene sequence: CDR1 LGHNT, CDR2 FRNRAP. The CDR3 sequence is 15 residues long. The CDR3, as DNA: TGTGCTAGTGGTTTGGGCACCGGGACAGGGGCTGGCTACACCTTC. Its translation is CASGLGTGTGAGYTF.

The chain employs TRBV6-1 and TRBJ2-7, with TRBD1 matching 10 bases. Per the germline V gene, CDR1 is MNHNS and CDR2 is SASEGT. CDR3 size: 17 residues. V shed 2 bases, J shed 2 bases, and the junction held 9 bases outside the gene matches. The CDR3 DNA reads TGTGCCAGCAGTGAATCTGCGGCTGGGACAGGGGCCTACGAGCAGTACTTC. It translates to CASSESAAGTGAYEQYF.

This rearrangement joins TRBV11-2 to TRBJ2-3; the D is unclear. The V end lost 3 bases, the J end lost 2 bases, and 18 bases lay between the germline ends. CDR3 length: 17 residues. Germline CDR1 SGHAT, CDR2 FQNNGV. In DNA form, the CDR3 reads TGTGCCAGCAGCTTTCGGACGTTTGCGGCGAACACAGATACGCAGTATTTT. Its translation is CASSFRTFAANTDTQYF.

V gene TRBV2 combines with J gene TRBJ1-2; D gene uncertain. Germline V gives CDR1 SNHLY, CDR2 FYNNEI. The CDR3 has 10 residues. The V end was cut by 5 bases, the J end by 5 bases, with 3 bases between. CDR3: CASSSYGYTF. In DNA, the CDR3 is TGTGCCAGCAGTTCGTATGGCTACACCTTC.

V and J are TRBV9 and TRBJ2-3; D possibly matches TRBD1 or TRBD2 (5 bases each). Trimming removed 4 bases at V and 1 base at J, with 13 bases between. The CDR3 extends over 15 amino acids. Germline-derived CDR1 and CDR2 are SGDLS and YYNGEE. The CDR3 coding sequence is TGTGCCAGCAGCTTTTATGGGGGTGGCACAGATACGCAGTATTTT. This encodes CASSFYGGGTDTQYF.

The J gene is TRBJ1-1, the V gene TRBV18, with D possibly matching TRBD1 (6 bases). Germline CDR1 reads KGHSH; CDR2 reads LQKENI. V was cut by 5 bases and J by 3 bases, with 13 bases left in between. The CDR3 is 14 amino acids. DNA of the CDR3: TGTGCCAGCTCAGGAAGCAGGGGAGACACTGAAGCTTTCTTT. This sequence encodes CASSGSRGDTEAFF.

The rearrangement joins TRBV7-8 to TRBJ1-6; the D gene is possibly TRBD1 (5 bases). Per the germline V gene, CDR1 is SGHVS and CDR2 is FQNEAQ. The CDR3 loop spans 13 amino acids. The germline V and J ends were trimmed by 4 bases and 14 bases, with 15 bases remaining between them. CDR3 nucleotides: TGTGCCAGCAGCTCACCCGCCCTGGGGGCCCTCCACTTT. Protein sequence: CASSSPALGALHF.

This chain joins TRBV7-2 and TRBJ2-2; D is unresolved. The ends were cut back, 1 base at V and 2 bases at J, with 8 bases in the middle. Per the germline V gene, CDR1 is SGHTA and CDR2 is FQGNSA. The CDR3 length is 15 residues. DNA for the CDR3: TGTGCCAGCAGCTTAGTCTCAGGCAACACCGGGGAGCTGTTTTTT. Translating it yields CASSLVSGNTGELFF.

The chain joins TRBV27 to TRBJ1-1; D possibly corresponds to TRBD1 (5 bases). Trimming stripped 2 bases from V and 0 bases from J, with 10 bases between. The CDR3 contains 15 residues. Per germline, CDR1 MNHEY and CDR2 SMNVEV (reference sequence). The CDR3 protein is CASSLVARVNTEAFF. CDR3 bases: TGTGCCAGCAGTTTAGTCGCCAGGGTGAACACTGAAGCTTTCTTT.

The chain uses TRBV7-2 and TRBJ2-1; a weak D match, TRBD2 (6 bases). Germline assignment: CDR1 SGHTA and CDR2 FQGNSA. The length of the CDR3 is 14 residues. V shed 5 bases and J shed 9 bases, with 17 bases lying between them. DNA of the CDR3: TGTGCCAGCAGCCCTAGAGGCAGCGGGCTTGAGCAGTTCTTC. Protein: CASSPRGSGLEQFF.

The genes are TRBV19 and TRBJ2-7; possible D gene TRBD2, 6 bases. The V end was cut by 4 bases, the J end by 1 base, with 14 bases between. The germline V gene encodes CDR1 LNHDA and CDR2 SQIVND (reference sequence). The CDR3 consists of 15 residues. The CDR3 bases are TGTGCCAGTAGTAGAGGACGGGAGCTATCCTACGAGCAGTACTTC. It is translated as CASSRGRELSYEQYF.

This clone was seen more than once but under ten times. The chain employs TRBV7-2 and TRBJ1-5; D is undetermined. Trimming pared 2 bases from V and 9 bases from J, leaving 8 bases between. The CDR3 length is 12 residues. CDR1 and CDR2 (germline): SGHTA, FQGNSA. CDR3 nucleotide sequence: TGTGCCAGCAGCTTACGGTTAGGGCCCCAGCATTTT. This translates into CASSLRLGPQHF.

The CDR3 bases are TGTGCCAGCAGTGAAGGTTCACCCCTCCACTTT. Protein: CASSEGSPLHF. V is TRBV2 and J is TRBJ1-6; D gene ambiguous. The CDR3 covers 11 residues. V was clipped by 1 base and J by 9 bases, with 1 base between them. Germline-derived CDR1 and CDR2 are SNHLY and FYNNEI.

The chain is built from TRBV5-1 and TRBJ1-2; D gene unclear. The CDR3 contains 15 residues. The ends were cut back, 0 bases at V and 0 bases at J, with 9 bases in the middle. Looked up from germline, CDR1 is SGHRS and CDR2 is YFSETQ. CDR3: CASSLGGSPNYGYTF. The DNA of the CDR3 is TGCGCCAGCAGCTTGGGCGGATCGCCTAACTATGGCTACACCTTC.

The genes are TRBV4-3 and TRBJ2-3, with D perhaps TRBD1 or TRBD2 (5 bases each). Trimming took 0 bases from V and 0 from J, leaving 10 bases between them. The CDR3 contains 16 residues. The germline V gene encodes CDR1 LGHNA and CDR2 YSLEER. This CDR3 reads CASSQERGRSTDTQYF. The CDR3 DNA follows: TGCGCCAGCAGCCAAGAGAGGGGTAGAAGCACAGATACGCAGTATTTT.

The chain combines TRBV4-3 with TRBJ2-3; 7 positions match TRBD2. V lost 0 bases, J lost 5 bases, and 2 bases stayed unmatched. Germline CDR1 reads LGHNA; CDR2 reads YSLEER. The CDR3 loop spans 14 amino acids. The CDR3 sequence is CASSQDASGDTQYF. As DNA, the CDR3 is TGCGCCAGCAGCCAAGATGCTAGCGGAGATACGCAGTATTTT.

The CDR3 here is CASSLPRAGGTDTQYF. The CDR3, as DNA: TGCGCCAGCAGCCTCCCTAGAGCGGGGGGAACAGATACGCAGTATTTT. V is TRBV5-1 and J is TRBJ2-3, with TRBD2 matching over 9 bases. Germline V gene sequence: CDR1 SGHRS, CDR2 YFSETQ. The CDR3 length is 16 residues. With 4 bases clipped from V and 3 bases from J, the junction kept 9 bases outside the gene matches.

The CDR3 region is CASSPGQGAPYEQYF. For the CDR3, the DNA is TGTGCCAGCAGCCCCGGACAGGGGGCCCCTTACGAGCAGTACTTC. The chain recombines TRBV14 with TRBJ2-7, with TRBD1 matching 11 bases. There are 15 residues in the CDR3. Trimming took 4 bases from V and 4 from J; bases not matched to a gene: 6. CDR1 is SGHDN and CDR2 is FVKESK in the germline V gene.

The chain has TRBV15 and TRBJ2-7, with no clear D. The CDR3 loop spans 15 amino acids. The germline CDR1 and CDR2 sequences are LNHNV and YYDKDF (reference sequence). V gave up 3 bases and J gave up 4 bases, with 16 bases separating them. The CDR3 sequence: CATSSPQGGLYEQYF. In DNA, the CDR3 is TGTGCCACCAGCAGCCCCCAAGGTGGGCTGTACGAGCAGTACTTC.

The chain employs TRBV28 and TRBJ1-2, with 8 bases that match TRBD1. The CDR3 consists of 13 residues. The germline V gene has CDR1 MDHEN and CDR2 SYDVKM. V was pared by 4 bases and J by 8 bases, with 6 bases of the junction left unmatched. The CDR3 is CASSSDRVQGYTF. The CDR3 nucleotides are TGTGCCAGCAGTTCGGACAGGGTGCAGGGCTACACCTTC.

The J gene is TRBJ2-2, the V gene TRBV29-1, with 11 nucleotides matching TRBD2. Germline V lookup: CDR1 SQVTM, CDR2 ANQGSEA. This CDR3 region has 16 residues. The ends lost 4 bases at V and 4 bases at J; junction bases unmatched: 8. The CDR3 DNA sequence: TGCAGCGTTGTCCCTAGCGGGGGGCAGAGCACCGGGGAGCTGTTTTTT. Its translation is CSVVPSGGQSTGELFF.